These 26 T cell receptor beta chains were sequenced from one sample in a study of cytomegalovirus exposure and HLA in healthy donors. With 60 Vbeta and 13 Jbeta primers, the PCR was carried out. Measured with immunoSEQ multiplex PCR; TCRdb has only the in-frame clones, and not every one. The repertoire holds approximately 170,000 clones, with 65% to 85% as singletons. The material sequenced was PBMCs. The receptors were sampled from a young woman in good health and CMV-seronegative.

V gene TRBV7-3 combines with J gene TRBJ2-5; no reliable D call. Per germline, CDR1 SGHTA and CDR2 FQGTGA. V shed 1 base and J shed 2 bases, with 11 bases lying between them. There are 15 residues in the CDR3. The CDR3 bases are TGTGCCAGCAGCTTAATGGCAGTTCCACAAGAGACCCAGTACTTC. Translated, it gives CASSLMAVPQETQYF.

The chain employs TRBV6-4 and TRBJ1-2, with 8 bases identical to TRBD1. Germline CDR1 and CDR2: MRHNA and SNTAGT. The CDR3 contains 16 residues. Unmatched junction bases numbered 8, after V lost 0 bases and J lost 5 bases. The DNA for the CDR3 is TGTGCCAGCAGTGACTCAGAGACAGGGGAGGAATATGGCTACACCTTC. It codes for CASSDSETGEEYGYTF.

This clone was observed a few times. This chain links TRBV7-9 with TRBJ2-2; D perhaps matches TRBD2 (5 bases). Trimming left V 5 bases short and J 1 base short, with 11 bases between. This CDR3 contains 15 residues. Looked up from germline, CDR1 is SEHNR and CDR2 is FQNEAQ (reference sequence). In nucleotides, the CDR3 is TGTGCCAGCAGCCATGAGGGCGGGAACACCGGGGAGCTGTTTTTT. This gives the protein CASSHEGGNTGELFF.

This clone was observed a handful of times. The genes are TRBV18 and TRBJ2-2; tentatively, D is TRBD1 (5 bases). The length of the CDR3 is 14 residues. The ends were cut back, 6 bases at V and 1 base at J, with 9 bases in the middle. Germline CDR1 and CDR2: KGHSH and LQKENI. Written as DNA, the CDR3 is TGTGCCAGCTCGTCCGACAGGAACACCGGGGAGCTGTTTTTT. Translated, it gives CASSSDRNTGELFF.

This clone came up a few times. The chain links TRBV5-6 to TRBJ1-4; no clear D. V shed 3 bases and J shed 0 bases, with 6 bases lying between them. This CDR3 region has 14 residues. Germline assignment: CDR1 SGHDT and CDR2 YYEEEE. CDR3 sequence reads: CASSSLATNEKLFF. CDR3 coding DNA: TGTGCCAGCAGCTCCCTCGCAACTAATGAAAAACTGTTTTTT.

The gene calls are TRBV28 and TRBJ2-5, with TRBD1 identical over 7 bases. The V gene's germline CDR1 is MDHEN and CDR2 SYDVKM. Germline trimming cut 0 bases from V and 4 bases from J; bases unmatched to any gene: 5. The CDR3 loop spans 15 amino acids. The CDR3 nucleotides are TGTGCCAGCAGTTTATGGAAGGGGGCGGGAGAGACCCAGTACTTC. Protein sequence: CASSLWKGAGETQYF.

V is TRBV27 and J is TRBJ2-3; D might be TRBD2 (5 bases). This CDR3 region has 18 residues. V was pared by 2 bases and J by 2 bases, with 20 bases between. The V gene's germline CDR1 is MNHEY and CDR2 SMNVEV (reference sequence). CDR3 bases: TGTGCCAGCAGTTTAGTGGCTAGCAAGTCGGCCATCACAGATACGCAGTATTTT. Its translation: CASSLVASKSAITDTQYF.

This clone appeared once. The sample contains more than one DNA sequence encoding this CDR3. V is TRBV5-1 and J is TRBJ2-7; 9 positions agree with TRBD1. Germline V gene data show CDR1 as SGHRS and CDR2 as YFSETQ. V lost 4 bases and J lost 2; bases outside the gene matches: 7. The CDR3 runs to 15 residues. The CDR3 region has the DNA TGCGCCAGCAGCGTCACAGGGGGCAAGGCCTACGAGCAGTACTTC. Translating it yields CASSVTGGKAYEQYF.

The chain is built from TRBV4-3 and TRBJ1-1; TRBD1 might be the D (6 bases). The CDR3 covers 14 residues. Trimming took 2 bases from V and 6 from J, leaving 13 bases between them. Germline values: CDR1 LGHNA, CDR2 YSLEER. CDR3 DNA sequence: TGCGCCAGCAGCCAAAGTAACAGGGCCGCTGAAGCTTTCTTT. Its protein product is CASSQSNRAAEAFF.

V gene TRBV28 combines with J gene TRBJ1-4, with unresolved D. V lost 7 bases and J lost 3, with 9 bases in between. The CDR3 covers 13 residues. CDR1 is MDHEN and CDR2 is SYDVKM in the germline V gene. In DNA, the CDR3 is TGTGCCAGCAACCCGCGGCCTAATGAAAAACTGTTTTTT. Translation gives CASNPRPNEKLFF.

This clone was seen once. J is TRBJ1-1 and V is TRBV27; D perhaps matches TRBD1 (5 bases). CDR1 MNHEY and CDR2 SMNVEV come from the germline V gene (reference sequence). CDR3 length: 14 amino acids. V was shortened by 8 bases and J by 5 bases, with 18 bases between the two germline ends. CDR3 in amino acids: CASSNRGGVTEAFF. DNA for the CDR3: TGTGCCAGCTCAAACCGTGGAGGGGTAACTGAAGCTTTCTTT.

The table lists this clone with a count of one. The chain recombines TRBV7-6 with TRBJ2-5; 8 nucleotides agree with TRBD2. The CDR3 length is 15 residues. CDR1 and CDR2 from the germline V gene are SGHVS and FNYEAQ. Trimming at V came to 0 bases and at J to 1 base, leaving 1 base not matched to a gene. CDR3 in DNA: TGTGCCAGCAGCTTAGCTAGCGGGGTCCAAGAGACCCAGTACTTC. Protein: CASSLASGVQETQYF.

The chain has TRBV9 and TRBJ1-5; 7 bases agree with TRBD1. V trimming: 6 bases; J trimming: 3 bases; junction bases outside the gene matches: 9. The CDR3 runs to 15 residues. Per the germline V gene, CDR1 is SGDLS and CDR2 is YYNGEE. The CDR3 nucleotides read TGTGCCAGCATCAAATCCGGGACAGACAATCAGCCCCAGCATTTT. Its translation is CASIKSGTDNQPQHF.

There are a few counts of this clone. The chain uses TRBV30 and TRBJ1-5; maybe TRBD1 (5 bases). Deletions cut 1 base from V and 5 bases from J, with 9 bases between. Germline V gives CDR1 GTSNPN, CDR2 SVGIG (reference sequence). CDR3 size: 13 residues. CDR3 amino acids: CAWSGGAYQPQHF. The CDR3, as DNA: TGTGCCTGGAGTGGCGGGGCGTATCAGCCCCAGCATTTT.

The genes are TRBV11-2 and TRBJ2-5; 8 positions match TRBD1. V dropped 1 base and J dropped 4; count of bases not matched to a gene: 8. CDR3 size: 16 residues. Germline-derived CDR1 and CDR2 are SGHAT and FQNNGV. CDR3 in DNA: TGTGCCAGCAGCTTAGGTCAGACAGGGGAAGGAGAGACCCAGTACTTC. This encodes CASSLGQTGEGETQYF.

The chain uses TRBV2 and TRBJ2-7, with TRBD1 matching 7 bases. Germline V gives CDR1 SNHLY, CDR2 FYNNEI. The CDR3 sequence is 16 residues long. J was trimmed by 2 bases and V by 4 bases; bases with no gene match: 11. The CDR3 reads CASSGGPGTDPYEQYF. The CDR3 DNA reads TGTGCCAGCAGTGGAGGGCCCGGGACAGATCCCTACGAGCAGTACTTC.

The CDR3 nucleotides read TGTGCCAGTACTTCCCTGACGGAGAATGAAAAACTGTTTTTT. Amino acids: CASTSLTENEKLFF. This chain connects TRBV19 to TRBJ1-4; D is unresolved. The CDR3 has 14 amino acids. The V gene lost 7 bases and the J gene lost 5 bases, with 14 bases spanning the gap. Germline-derived CDR1 and CDR2 are LNHDA and SQIVND (reference sequence).

The chain recombines TRBV5-4 with TRBJ2-6; a weak D match, TRBD1 (6 bases). The CDR3 has 16 residues. Germline loops: CDR1 SGHNT, CDR2 YYREEE (reference sequence). V dropped 7 bases and J dropped 2 bases, with 16 bases sitting between them. This CDR3 is CASSLEGVTGANVLTF. The CDR3 nucleotides read TGTGCCAGCTCACTTGAGGGGGTTACTGGGGCCAACGTCCTGACTTTC.

The V call is TRBV4-1, the J call TRBJ2-1, with 11 bases aligning to TRBD2. Germline V gene lookup returns CDR1 MGHRA and CDR2 YSYEKL. V was clipped by 6 bases and J by 7 bases; unmatched bases: 5. The CDR3 contains 14 residues. The CDR3 here is CASSSASGRNEQFF. The CDR3 DNA follows: TGCGCCAGCAGTTCGGCTAGCGGGAGGAATGAGCAGTTCTTC.

The gene calls are TRBV15 and TRBJ2-5, with D maybe TRBD2 (5 bases). There are 16 residues in the CDR3. The V end lost 1 base, the J end lost 1 base, and 13 bases lay between the germline ends. CDR1 is LNHNV and CDR2 is YYDKDF in the germline V gene (reference sequence). CDR3 sequence: CATSRGGRQTQETQYF. In DNA form, the CDR3 reads TGTGCCACCAGCAGAGGAGGGCGCCAAACCCAAGAGACCCAGTACTTC.

The chain combines TRBV9 with TRBJ2-5, with 7 bases lining up with TRBD2. This CDR3 spans 13 amino acids. J was trimmed by 6 bases and V by 3 bases; bases with no gene match: 5. Looked up from germline, CDR1 is SGDLS and CDR2 is YYNGEE. The CDR3 sequence is CASSGPGLQTQYF. The DNA for the CDR3 is TGTGCCAGCAGCGGTCCGGGACTACAGACCCAGTACTTC. The complete variable domain, with remaining parts taken from reference TRBV9 and TRBJ2-5, reads DSGVTQTPKHLITATGQRVTLRCSPRSGDLSVYWYQQSLDQGLQFLIQYYNGEERAKGNILERFSAQQFPDLHSELNLSSLELGDSALYFCASSGPGLQTQYFGPGTRLLVL.

This rearrangement joins TRBV28 to TRBJ2-3, with 9 bases identical to TRBD1. This CDR3 has 19 residues. With V trimmed by 3 bases and J by 0 bases, 13 bases remained unmatched. Germline assignment: CDR1 MDHEN and CDR2 SYDVKM. The CDR3 loop is CASSFLSLKQGASTDTQYF. In nucleotides, the CDR3 is TGTGCCAGCAGTTTTCTCTCCCTTAAACAGGGGGCTAGCACAGATACGCAGTATTTT.

The J gene is TRBJ2-1, the V gene TRBV5-4, with 7 bases identical to TRBD2. The V segment lost 0 bases and the J segment 8 bases; nucleotides outside the gene matches: 5. The CDR3 contains 14 residues. The germline CDR1 and CDR2 sequences are SGHNT and YYREEE (reference sequence). The CDR3 region is CASSLVRESYEQFF. In nucleotides, the CDR3 is TGTGCCAGCAGCTTGGTGCGGGAGAGCTATGAGCAGTTCTTC.

The V and J genes are TRBV7-9 and TRBJ2-7; the D gene is possibly TRBD2 (6 bases). Germline values: CDR1 SEHNR, CDR2 FQNEAQ (reference sequence). The length of the CDR3 is 18 residues. The germline V and J ends were trimmed by 4 bases and 6 bases, with 28 bases remaining between them. The CDR3 region is CASSYLTQSRERRLEQYF. Here the CDR3 DNA reads TGTGCCAGCAGCTATCTCACCCAATCCCGGGAGAGAAGGCTCGAGCAGTACTTC.

The chain links TRBV14 to TRBJ2-1; 14 bases are a match to TRBD2. Unmatched junction bases numbered 4, after V lost 6 bases and J lost 6 bases. CDR1 and CDR2 (germline): SGHDN, FVKESK. The CDR3 sequence is 15 residues long. The chain's CDR3 is CASSLGLAGGNEQFF. Here the CDR3 DNA reads TGTGCCAGCAGTCTTGGACTAGCGGGAGGCAATGAGCAGTTCTTC.

The chain recombines TRBV9 with TRBJ2-3; 10 bases agree with TRBD2. The CDR3 covers 16 residues. Germline loops: CDR1 SGDLS, CDR2 YYNGEE. The V gene end was trimmed by 4 bases and the J gene end by 4 bases; junction bases not matched to a gene: 9. CDR3 nucleotides: TGTGCCAGCAGCCAAGGGCTAGCGGGAGTTTCAGATACGCAGTATTTT. It is translated as CASSQGLAGVSDTQYF. The variable domain in full, with the rest retrieved from reference TRBV9 and TRBJ2-3, is DSGVTQTPKHLITATGQRVTLRCSPRSGDLSVYWYQQSLDQGLQFLIQYYNGEERAKGNILERFSAQQFPDLHSELNLSSLELGDSALYFCASSQGLAGVSDTQYFGPGTRLTVL.